The entry that follows covers one T cell receptor beta chain sequence. The antigen is undetermined. This entry belongs to a study of tumor-infiltrating lymphocytes in primary liver carcinoma. Study-wide background: Surgery removed the patients' primary liver carcinoma. The study enrolled male and female patients aged 30 to 69 years. Study results and limitations: The samples were not sorted (they were bulk), so CD4+ and CD8+ repertoires were not compared.

V shed 2 bases, J shed 4 bases, and the junction held 12 bases outside the gene matches. The CDR3 is 18 amino acids. Per germline, CDR1 MDHEN and CDR2 SYDVKM. From approximately 500 ng total RNA, TCR beta cDNA was generated with a primer in the constant region. Each TCR beta library was derived from three nested multiplex PCR rounds that employed slightly modified ARM-PCR. PCR rounds one and two used TRBV1-TRBV30 forward primers with a C-beta reverse primer for approximately 10 cycles each. TCRdb re-analysed the multiplex PCR reads in MiXCR, keeping a single row per CDR3 protein. The data contain about 320,000 distinct CDR3 sequences, approximately 65% of them singletons. Researchers drew blood RNA from unsorted whole blood and extracted germline DNA as well. About 3.6 milliliters of peripheral blood were collected before surgery.

The chain employs TRBV28 and TRBJ2-3; 10 bases match TRBD2. The sequence came from a man in his forties with primary liver carcinoma and hepatitis B virus infection. The sample taken for sequencing was peripheral blood. The CDR3 here is CASSLRKDSGGTADTQYF. The CDR3 DNA is TGTGCCAGCAGTTTACGAAAAGATAGCGGGGGGACCGCAGATACGCAGTATTTT.